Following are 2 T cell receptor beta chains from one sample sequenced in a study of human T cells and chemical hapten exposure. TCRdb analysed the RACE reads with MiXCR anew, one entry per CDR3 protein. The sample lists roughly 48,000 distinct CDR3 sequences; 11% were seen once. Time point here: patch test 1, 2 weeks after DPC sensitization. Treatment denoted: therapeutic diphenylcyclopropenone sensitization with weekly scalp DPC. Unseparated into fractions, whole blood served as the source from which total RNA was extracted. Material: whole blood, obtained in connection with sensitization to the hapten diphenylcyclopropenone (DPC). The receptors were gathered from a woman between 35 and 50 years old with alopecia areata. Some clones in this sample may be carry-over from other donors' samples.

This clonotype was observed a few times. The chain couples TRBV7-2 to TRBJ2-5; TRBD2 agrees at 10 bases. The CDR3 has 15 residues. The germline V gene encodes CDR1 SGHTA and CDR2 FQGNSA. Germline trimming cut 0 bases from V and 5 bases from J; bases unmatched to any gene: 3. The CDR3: CASSLAGTSAETQYF. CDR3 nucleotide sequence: TGTGCCAGCAGCTTAGCGGGGACTAGCGCGGAGACCCAGTACTTC.

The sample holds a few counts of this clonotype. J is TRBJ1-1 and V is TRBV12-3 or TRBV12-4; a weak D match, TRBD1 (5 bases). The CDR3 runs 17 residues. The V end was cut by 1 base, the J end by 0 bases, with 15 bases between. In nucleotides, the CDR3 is TGTGCCAGCAGTTTAGGGCTTCCGGGACGGATGAACACTGAAGCTTTCTTT. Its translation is CASSLGLPGRMNTEAFF.